This TCR beta chain was sequenced in a study of cytomegalovirus exposure and HLA in healthy donors. Study-level results: TCR beta chain V- and J-gene trimming was linked, in a later analysis, to a missense variant in DCLRE1C. Follow-up analysis found HLA locus-dependent TCR association rates, highest for DRB1 and lowest for HLA-C. A later analysis by the authors found several of the most significant clusters apparently linked to common viral pathogens.

Samples came from healthy bone marrow donors. The study ran its PCR with 60 Vbeta and 13 Jbeta primers. Profiling relied on immunoSEQ multiplex PCR, and the TCRdb table lists in-frame clones only, not all of them. The sample yields about 140,000 clones, roughly 78% seen once. This CDR3 is 15 amino acids long. A remark on this clone: What it binds is unknown.

V usage is TRBV7-5 and J usage is TRBJ2-7; the D call of TRBD2 is as the table states it, not checked on the DNA. TRBV7-5 is marked as a pseudogene. Sequencing used PBMCs. The clonotype was recovered from a female donor in good health and CMV-seronegative. For the CDR3, the DNA is TGTGTCAGAAGCTTAGGTAGCGGGAGATCGTTCGAGCAGTACTTC. Protein product: CVRSLGSGRSFEQYF.